This TCR beta chain stems from a study of neurological immune-mediated disorders. This clonotype was seen many times. One entry per CDR3 protein results from TCRdb running MiXCR on the 5' RACE reads. The data contain tens of thousands of distinct CDR3 sequences, roughly 3.5% of them singletons. The germline gives CDR1 SQVTM, CDR2 ANQGSEA. Trimming at V came to 6 bases and at J to 2 bases, leaving 10 bases not matched to a gene. CDR3 length: 15 amino acids. The clonotype comes from a woman aged 25 to 39 with multiple sclerosis. The rearrangement links TRBV29-1 to TRBJ2-5; 9 bases are shared with TRBD2. Sequences were obtained from PBMCs. In DNA, the CDR3 is TGCAGCGTCCACGAACGGCTAGCGGGGCAAGAGACCCAGTACTTC. The encoded protein is CSVHERLAGQETQYF. The variable domain in full, with the rest retrieved from reference TRBV29-1 and TRBJ2-5, is SAVISQKPSRDICQRGTSLTIQCQVDSQVTMMFWYRQQPGQSLTLIATANQGSEATYESGFVIDKFPISRPNLTFSTLTVSNMSPEDSSIYLCSVHERLAGQETQYFGPGTRLLVL.